This T cell receptor beta chain was identified in a study of early stage breast cancer tumors (dated by TCRdb to the late 2010s). A note on the overall study: Of the 16 invasive breast tumors, about a dozen were found to be estrogen receptor-positive, progesterone receptor-positive and HER2-negative. Of the roughly 12 ER+/PR+/HER2- tumors, eight were classified as invasive ductal carcinomas and four as invasive lobular carcinomas. The average read coverage per sample was around 10-fold. The samples as a whole yielded more than 2.5 million detected templates, corresponding to approximately 990,000 unique clonotypes.

Remarks on this clone: The specificity of this receptor is unknown. Base-call qualities are not available, and no considerably larger clone is one nucleotide away.

The study profiled bulk TCR beta-chain repertoires in matched peripheral blood, tumor and adjacent normal breast tissue taken from more than 15 patients with early-stage breast cancer. Before surgery, roughly 5-11 mL of whole blood was collected in EDTA tubes and processed within 2 hours. Peripheral blood mononuclear cells were isolated by Ficoll-Paque centrifugation in SepMate-50 tubes. PBMCs were cryopreserved in aliquots of about 1.7 to 4.5 million cells in about 90% FBS with roughly 10% DMSO and kept in liquid nitrogen. The Qiagen AllPrep DNA/RNA Mini kit was used for genomic DNA extraction. The CDR3 holds 14 amino acids from the cysteine to the phenylalanine. Here the CDR3 DNA is all that survives: 42 bases in frame from base 1. CDR1 SGDLS and CDR2 YYNGEE are derived from the germline V gene. V and J are truncated by 4 bases and 0 bases respectively, leaving an intervening sequence of 10 bases.

What the authors observed across the whole study: Sequencing bulk genomic DNA from unsorted cells could not capture chain pairing or functional markers like CD4, CD8 and FOXP3. Compared with adjacent normal breast tissue, tumors had higher clonality and approximately 2.5-fold greater T cell density. Greater similarity was observed between blood and normal breast repertoires than between blood and tumor repertoires, and tumor was distinguished from normal in about 90% of the 16 patients when each tissue was compared with blood. Enriched TCRB sequences shared across patients were mostly commonly generated sequences, unlikely to play an important role in the tumor microenvironment. Because the cohort was small, analysis by tumor subtype was not possible.

Each sample was amplified as two independent genomic DNA replicates: approximately 0.5 ug for blood and roughly 1.5 ug for tumor or normal breast. Following the manufacturer's instructions, the ImmunoSeq Intro kit was used to carry out TCRB sequencing on genomic DNA. Multiplex PCR ran roughly 34 cycles with proprietary primers and spike-in control sequences for absolute quantification. Single-end 150-bp reads were used to sequence an 87-bp fragment covering the CDR3 and the flanking V and J genes. Seven samples, each with two replicates, were multiplexed per lane of an Illumina MiSeq using version 3.0 chemistry. The published analysis was carried out like this. Raw data were processed with the vendor's proprietary pipeline, and both replicates were merged into a single result per sample. To define clonotypes, the study grouped productive rearrangements that shared the V-gene family, CDR3 amino acid sequence and J-gene segment. Clonality was calculated as 1 minus the normalized Shannon entropy (Pielou evenness) of TCRB abundances. To estimate T cell density, the total number of templates was divided by the number of input cells, which was inferred from the amount of DNA input. Recon with default parameters was used to estimate total repertoire diversity and clonality. A clonotype counted as tumor-enriched if its abundance in tumor exceeded 0.1% and was at least 32-fold higher than its abundance in normal breast. The source is immuneACCESS, and TCRdb retained only in-frame sequences with V and J called. Part of the clones is not carried over; for the studies checked, unresolved V genes explain less than half of this, and the remainder is unexplained. The DNA gave D and trimming, while V, J and clone size come from that table. Recorded for this sample are tens of thousands of clones; 75% to 95% of them occurred a single time. Clones ranked in the top ten supply around 5% of the sample.

The clonotype comes from a person aged 65 to 79 with breast cancer. The chain couples TRBV9 to TRBJ2-5; the D gene is perhaps TRBD1, from 6 matching bases. The sequenced material came from blood. The CDR3 reads CASSPQGYQETQYF. The sequenced DNA: TGTGCCAGCAGCCCACAGGGTTACCAAGAGACCCAGTACTTC.